Each of the 7 T cell receptor beta chains below was sequenced from the same sample in a study of beta chain features in type 1 diabetes. Reverse transcribing all isolated RNA meant expressed TCRB transcripts were sequenced. The repertoire was sequenced with immunoSEQ multiplex PCR; TCRdb's copy has only in-frame clones and lacks some. The table shows about 110,000 clones, with roughly 40% occurring only once. The sample was stem cell memory CD4+ T cells from blood. Source of these receptors: a woman aged 18-29 years in good health.

The CDR3 protein is CARRTGSNQPQHF. Here the CDR3 DNA reads TGCGCCAGGAGGACAGGGTCCAATCAGCCCCAGCATTTT. The chain employs TRBV10-1 and TRBJ1-5; 8 positions match TRBD1. CDR1 is WNHNN, CDR2 SYGVQD, per germline (reference sequence). Trimming took 9 bases from V and 3 from J; bases not matched to a gene: 4. The CDR3 length is 13 residues.

Only a few counts were recorded for this clone. This sequence joins TRBV20-1 and TRBJ2-7; D is ambiguous. The V and J ends lost 7 bases and 4 bases respectively, with 11 bases between them. The CDR3 totals 11 residues. Per germline, CDR1 DFQATT and CDR2 SNEGSKA (reference sequence). CDR3 protein: CSGSRSYEQYF. The CDR3 nucleotides are TGCAGTGGGAGTAGGTCATACGAGCAGTACTTC.

The sample holds one count of this clone. The rearrangement uses TRBV6-5 and TRBJ1-5; 10 bases agree with TRBD1. This CDR3 contains 15 residues. From germline, CDR1 is MNHEY and CDR2 SVGAGI. V lost 4 bases to trimming and J lost 5 bases; unmatched junction nucleotides: 5. The CDR3 DNA sequence: TGTGCCAGCAGTTCTCCGGGACAGGGGCATCAGCCCCAGCATTTT. Translated, it gives CASSSPGQGHQPQHF.

This clone was seen a few times. V and J are TRBV27 and TRBJ1-3; D is uncertain. Looked up from germline, CDR1 is MNHEY and CDR2 is SMNVEV (reference sequence). V was clipped by 6 bases and J by 0 bases, with 6 bases between them. The CDR3 contains 13 residues. The CDR3 bases are TGTGCCAGCAGCAAACTCTCTGGAAACACCATATATTTT. Its translation is CASSKLSGNTIYF.

The chain combines TRBV29-1 with TRBJ2-2; 8 bases are shared with TRBD1. J gave up 5 bases and V 4 bases, and 9 bases lay outside the gene matches. CDR3 length equals 15 residues. In germline, CDR1 is SQVTM, CDR2 ANQGSEA. In DNA form, the CDR3 reads TGCAGCGTTGGGGCCCCAGGGGGCGGAACCGGGGAGCTGTTTTTT. It is translated as CSVGAPGGGTGELFF.

The chain links TRBV5-1 to TRBJ1-1, with a weak D call TRBD1 (5 bases). Trimming stripped 0 bases from V and 5 bases from J, with 17 bases between. This CDR3 has 16 amino acids. CDR1 and CDR2 from the germline V gene are SGHRS and YFSETQ. The CDR3 protein is CASSLGSTGVWTEAFF. The DNA for the CDR3 is TGCGCCAGCAGCTTGGGTTCTACGGGGGTTTGGACTGAAGCTTTCTTT.

The V call is TRBV6-5, the J call TRBJ1-2; 7 bases align to TRBD1. Germline values: CDR1 MNHEY, CDR2 SVGAGI. V lost 2 bases and J lost 7; bases outside the gene matches: 1. The CDR3 is made up of 12 amino acids. The CDR3 DNA sequence: TGTGCCAGCAGTTACAAGGGGGCTGGCTACACCTTC. It encodes CASSYKGAGYTF.